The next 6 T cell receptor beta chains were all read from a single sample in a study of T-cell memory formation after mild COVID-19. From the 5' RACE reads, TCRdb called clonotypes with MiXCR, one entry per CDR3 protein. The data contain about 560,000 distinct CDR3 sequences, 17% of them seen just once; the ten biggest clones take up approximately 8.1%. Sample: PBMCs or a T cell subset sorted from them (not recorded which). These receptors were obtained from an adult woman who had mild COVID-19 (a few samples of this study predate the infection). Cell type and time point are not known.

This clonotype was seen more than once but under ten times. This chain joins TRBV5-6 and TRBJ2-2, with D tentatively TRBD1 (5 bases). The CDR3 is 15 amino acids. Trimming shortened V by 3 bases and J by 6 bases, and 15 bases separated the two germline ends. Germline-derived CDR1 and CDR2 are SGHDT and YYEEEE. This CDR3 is CASSSISGSPGELFF. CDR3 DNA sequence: TGTGCCAGCAGCTCCATCTCAGGGTCCCCCGGGGAGCTGTTTTTT.

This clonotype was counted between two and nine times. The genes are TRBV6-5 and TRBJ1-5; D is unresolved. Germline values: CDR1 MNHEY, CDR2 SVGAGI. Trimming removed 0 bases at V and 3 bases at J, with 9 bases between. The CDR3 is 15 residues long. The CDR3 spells CASSYSWGANQPQHF. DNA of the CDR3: TGTGCCAGCAGTTACTCGTGGGGAGCCAATCAGCCCCAGCATTTT.

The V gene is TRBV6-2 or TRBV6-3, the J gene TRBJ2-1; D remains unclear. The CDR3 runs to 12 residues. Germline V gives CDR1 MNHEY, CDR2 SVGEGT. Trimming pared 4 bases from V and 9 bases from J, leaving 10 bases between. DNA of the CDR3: TGTGCCAGCAGTTTTGGTCTAGTTGAGCAGTTCTTC. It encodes CASSFGLVEQFF.

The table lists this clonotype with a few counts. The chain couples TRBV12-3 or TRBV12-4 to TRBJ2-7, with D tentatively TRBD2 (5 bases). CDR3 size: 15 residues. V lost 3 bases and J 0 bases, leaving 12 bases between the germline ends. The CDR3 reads CASSLRGGLSYEQYF. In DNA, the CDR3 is TGTGCCAGCAGTTTGCGTGGTGGACTCTCCTACGAGCAGTACTTC.

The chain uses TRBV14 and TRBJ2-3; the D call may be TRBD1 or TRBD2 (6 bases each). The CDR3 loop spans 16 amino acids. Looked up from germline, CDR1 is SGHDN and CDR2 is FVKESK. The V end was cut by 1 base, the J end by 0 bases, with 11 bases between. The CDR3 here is CASSQVGGGSTDTQYF. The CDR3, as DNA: TGTGCCAGCAGCCAAGTCGGAGGGGGAAGCACAGATACGCAGTATTTT.

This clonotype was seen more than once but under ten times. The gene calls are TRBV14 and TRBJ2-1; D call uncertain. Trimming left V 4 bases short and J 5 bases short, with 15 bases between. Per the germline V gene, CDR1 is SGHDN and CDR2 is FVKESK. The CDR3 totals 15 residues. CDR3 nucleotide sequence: TGTGCCAGCAGCCGCCAGCTTATAGGTAACAATGAGCAGTTCTTC. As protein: CASSRQLIGNNEQFF.